This T cell receptor (beta chain) is drawn from a study of a mutant IDH1 vaccine in newly diagnosed glioma. Looking at the study overall: Radiotherapy alone preceded vaccination by 4-6 weeks; alternatively, vaccination started with temozolomide cycles. Of the patients given treatment, approximately 60% were male and 37.5% were female, and a mean age of around 38 years was recorded.

Points on this clone: Its target is unknown.

After removal of 5 bases from V and 0 bases from J, the junction contained 4 bases not matched to a gene. The CDR3 covers 15 residues. The germline V gene encodes CDR1 KGHSH and CDR2 LQKENI. Clones were sequenced by immunoSEQ multiplex PCR, and TCRdb holds only the in-frame ones, with some missing. This sample carries tens of thousands of clones, approximately 80% of them seen once, and the ten largest clones take 3% to 4.5%. Time point: week 11, during vaccination. Every single dose of the vaccine, 300 ug of mutant IDH1 20-mer peptide, came with topical imiquimod. The donor cohort comprised cases of new WHO grade 3 or 4 IDH1-mutant, ATRX-lost astrocytoma.

Sequencing was performed on PBMCs, taken from a glioma patient whose treatment included an IDH1 peptide vaccine. The chain recombines TRBV18 with TRBJ1-3, with 7 positions matching TRBD1. This sequence originates from a man younger than 45 with glioma. The chain's CDR3 is CASSIRGSSGNTIYF. The CDR3 nucleotides are TGTGCCAGCTCAATCAGGGGGAGCTCTGGAAACACCATATATTTT.